This paragraph covers one TCR beta chain sequence. The sample is drawn from a study of cytomegalovirus exposure and HLA in healthy donors. PCR was performed using 60 Vbeta and 13 Jbeta primers. Profiling relied on immunoSEQ multiplex PCR, and the TCRdb table lists in-frame clones only, not all of them. The sample lists 150,000 or so clones, around 82% occurring once. The TCR was taken from a woman aged 50 to 60 in good health and CMV-seropositive. Sequencing input: PBMCs.

Here the CDR3 reads CASSPYTF. The DNA for the CDR3 is TGTGCCAGCAGCCCATACACCTTC. The V call is TRBV9, the J call TRBJ1-2, with D hard to call. The germline V gene has CDR1 SGDLS and CDR2 YYNGEE. Trimming removed 4 bases from V and 11 bases from J, with 3 bases in between. The CDR3 is 8 amino acids. The variable domain in full, completed from reference TRBV9 and TRBJ1-2, reads DSGVTQTPKHLITATGQRVTLRCSPRSGDLSVYWYQQSLDQGLQFLIQYYNGEERAKGNILERFSAQQFPDLHSELNLSSLELGDSALYFCASSPYTFGSGTRLTVV.